The 28 T cell receptor beta chains given below trace back to one sample, sequenced in a study of blood T cell repertoires in COVID-19 (TCRdb year 2020). Library preparation used the immunoSEQ multiplex PCR assay. TCRdb obtained this table from immuneACCESS and retained in-frame rearrangements with V and J assigned. These tables miss some clones; where compared with another copy, unresolved V genes account for less than half of the shortfall, and the remainder is unexplained. The sample table contains 21,000 or so clones; only one count was recorded for roughly 90% of them. Approximately 20% of the sample is held by the ten biggest clonotypes. Specimen: peripheral blood. All receptors derive from a man aged 65 to 85 with active COVID-19.

The gene calls are TRBV30 and TRBJ1-5; 9 bases line up with TRBD1. Trimming cost V 3 bases and J 5 bases; bases outside gene matches: 2. The CDR3 extends over 13 amino acids. Germline CDR1 is GTSNPN and CDR2 is SVGIG (reference sequence). The CDR3 loop reads CAWSRQGDQPQHF. CDR3 DNA sequence: TGTGCCTGGAGCCGACAGGGGGATCAGCCCCAGCATTTT. The whole variable domain, filled in from reference TRBV30 and TRBJ1-5, reads SQTIHQWPATLVQPVGSPLSLECTVEGTSNPNLYWYRQAAGRGLQLLFYSVGIGQISSEVPQNLSASRPQDRQFILSSKKLLLSDSGFYLCAWSRQGDQPQHFGDGTRLSIL.

This clone was seen only a few times. The chain employs TRBV5-6 and TRBJ1-2; 8 bases line up with TRBD1. Germline V CDR1 and CDR2: SGHDT, YYEEEE. The CDR3 has 15 residues. V shed 4 bases and J 2 bases; nucleotides not matched to a gene: 7. CDR3 loop: CASSIDRGPNYGYTF. The CDR3 DNA is TGTGCCAGCAGCATCGACAGGGGACCGAACTATGGCTACACCTTC.

This clone occurred once. This chain joins TRBV18 and TRBJ1-3; 9 nucleotides align to TRBD1. The trim removed 3 bases at V and 4 bases at J, leaving 4 bases unmatched. Germline-derived CDR1 and CDR2 are KGHSH and LQKENI. CDR3 length: 15 residues. This chain's CDR3 is CASSPKQGAGNTIYF. The DNA for the CDR3 is TGTGCCAGCTCACCCAAACAGGGGGCAGGAAACACCATATATTTT.

The CDR3 nucleotides are TGTGCCAGCACAATCGGGGAGACCCAGTACTTC. It translates to CASTIGETQYF. This chain joins TRBV2 and TRBJ2-5; D is unresolved. The CDR3 loop spans 11 amino acids. Germline V gives CDR1 SNHLY, CDR2 FYNNEI. Trimming stripped 7 bases from V and 5 bases from J, with 8 bases between.

By frequency in the sample, this clone is medium-sized. The chain has TRBV2 and TRBJ2-7, with D possibly matching TRBD2 (6 bases). Germline values: CDR1 SNHLY, CDR2 FYNNEI. The CDR3 loop spans 14 amino acids. V was cut by 3 bases and J by 1 base, with 10 bases left in between. This CDR3 reads CASSDLSGSYEQYF. In DNA, the CDR3 is TGTGCCAGCAGTGATCTGAGCGGGTCCTACGAGCAGTACTTC.

The chain is built from TRBV19 and TRBJ1-1, with 7 bases fitting TRBD1. V gave up 4 bases and J gave up 3 bases; unmatched junction bases: 5. This CDR3 is 14 amino acids long. Germline V CDR1 and CDR2: LNHDA, SQIVND (reference sequence). The CDR3: CASSTQGGYTEAFF. The DNA of the CDR3 is TGTGCCAGTAGTACCCAGGGGGGCTACACTGAAGCTTTCTTT.

This clone was seen once. The genes are TRBV29-1 and TRBJ1-1, with D possibly TRBD1 on 6 matching bases. V shed 4 bases and J shed 1 base, with 10 bases lying between them. CDR3 length: 13 amino acids. Germline lookup yields CDR1 SQVTM and CDR2 ANQGSEA. Here the CDR3 reads CSVVTGQNTEAFF. The CDR3 DNA follows: TGCAGCGTTGTGACAGGACAGAACACTGAAGCTTTCTTT.

This clone was observed a single time. The rearrangement joins TRBV6-5 to TRBJ1-1; D unclear. Germline V gene sequence: CDR1 MNHEY, CDR2 SVGAGI. The length of the CDR3 is 15 residues. Trimming left V 3 bases short and J 1 base short, with 12 bases between. Written as DNA, the CDR3 is TGTGCCAGCAGTTATTCACCCGAGGCGAACACTGAAGCTTTCTTT. Protein: CASSYSPEANTEAFF.

This rearrangement joins TRBV3-1 (or the pseudogene TRBV3-2) to TRBJ2-3; 7 bases align to TRBD1. V lost 3 bases to trimming and J lost 7 bases; unmatched junction nucleotides: 1. Germline V gene lookup returns CDR1 LGHDT and CDR2 YNNKEL (reference sequence). The CDR3 is made up of 12 amino acids. CDR3 in DNA: TGTGCCAGCAGCCAGGGACAGTATACGCAGTATTTT. Protein: CASSQGQYTQYF.

This chain joins TRBV7-3 and TRBJ2-2, with D uncertain. The germline V gene has CDR1 SGHTA and CDR2 FQGTGA. CDR3 length equals 14 residues. V was clipped by 4 bases and J by 0 bases, with 6 bases between them. The CDR3 DNA sequence: TGTGCCAGCAGCTCCACAACGAACACCGGGGAGCTGTTTTTT. Translating it yields CASSSTTNTGELFF.

The CDR3 loop reads CASESLTGYTEAFF. CDR3 nucleotides: TGTGCCAGCGAAAGCCTAACAGGGTACACTGAAGCTTTCTTT. V gene TRBV25-1 combines with J gene TRBJ1-1; possible D gene TRBD1, 6 bases. Between the trimmed V and J ends, which lost 8 bases and 3 bases, there was a span of 16 bases. CDR1 MGHDK and CDR2 SYGVNS come from the germline V gene. This CDR3 has 14 amino acids. Full variable domain (missing parts from reference TRBV25-1 and TRBJ1-1): EADIYQTPRYLVIGTGKKITLECSQTMGHDKMYWYQQDPGMELHLIHYSYGVNSTEKGDLSSESTVSRIRTEHFPLTLESARPSHTSQYLCASESLTGYTEAFFGQGTRLTVV.

The J gene is TRBJ2-5, the V gene TRBV6-5; D gene ambiguous. CDR3 length equals 14 residues. CDR1 is MNHEY and CDR2 is SVGAGI in the germline V gene. V gave up 2 bases and J gave up 5 bases, with 12 bases separating them. CDR3 nucleotides: TGTGCCAGCAGTTACCCCGACCCGGGTGAGACCCAGTACTTC. This encodes CASSYPDPGETQYF.

This chain uses TRBV15 with TRBJ1-6; 9 positions match TRBD1. The CDR3 sequence is 13 residues long. Germline loops: CDR1 LNHNV, CDR2 YYDKDF (reference sequence). The trim removed 6 bases at V and 8 bases at J, leaving 2 bases unmatched. CDR3 loop: CATRGTGYSPLHF. The CDR3 nucleotides are TGTGCCACCAGAGGGACAGGGTATTCACCCCTCCACTTT.

CDR3 protein: CASSLRAGGYRTDTQYF. In DNA, the CDR3 is TGTGCCAGCAGCCTAAGAGCGGGGGGCTATCGCACAGATACGCAGTATTTT. The chain joins TRBV27 to TRBJ2-3, with TRBD2 identical over 9 bases. Germline V lookup: CDR1 MNHEY, CDR2 SMNVEV (reference sequence). The CDR3 contains 17 residues. Germline trimming cut 6 bases from V and 1 base from J; bases unmatched to any gene: 11.

The rearrangement links TRBV28 to TRBJ2-1, with 13 nucleotides matching TRBD2. Germline V gives CDR1 MDHEN, CDR2 SYDVKM. The CDR3 is made up of 15 amino acids. The V and J ends lost 5 bases and 12 bases, in that order; junction bases with no gene match: 10. This chain's CDR3 is CASSGTSGTSRAQFF. The CDR3 nucleotides read TGTGCCAGCAGTGGGACTAGCGGGACCTCAAGGGCGCAGTTCTTC.

This clone was observed a single time. The gene calls are TRBV5-5 and TRBJ2-6; the D is unclear. The V gene's germline CDR1 is SGHKS and CDR2 YYEKEE (reference sequence). The CDR3 length is 16 residues. The V end was cut by 2 bases, the J end by 0 bases, with 9 bases between. The CDR3 sequence is CASSLDTGSGANVLTF. The CDR3 coding sequence is TGTGCCAGCAGCTTAGACACCGGCTCTGGGGCCAACGTCCTGACTTTC.

The chain joins TRBV6-6 to TRBJ2-3; 9 nucleotides align to TRBD2. Germline V gene lookup returns CDR1 MNHNY and CDR2 SVGAGI (reference sequence). V dropped 5 bases and J dropped 2; count of bases not matched to a gene: 5. The CDR3 consists of 15 residues. The CDR3 nucleotides read TGTGCCAGCAGTCCCCCTAGCGGGGTCACAGATACGCAGTATTTT. Translating gives CASSPPSGVTDTQYF.

The chain is built from TRBV10-1 and TRBJ2-2; 15 nucleotides agree with TRBD2. The germline V gene encodes CDR1 WNHNN and CDR2 SYGVQD (reference sequence). The V segment lost 6 bases and the J segment 7 bases; nucleotides outside the gene matches: 15. This CDR3 is 19 amino acids long. The CDR3 here is CASRHPGTSGRCRVGELFF. The CDR3 nucleotides read TGCGCCAGCAGACATCCCGGGACTAGCGGGAGGTGTCGGGTCGGGGAGCTGTTTTTT.

This rearrangement joins TRBV15 to TRBJ2-7, with a possible D match to TRBD2 (5 bases). CDR1 and CDR2 (germline): LNHNV, YYDKDF (reference sequence). CDR3 size: 15 residues. The V end lost 0 bases, the J end lost 2 bases, and 11 bases lay between the germline ends. The CDR3 DNA sequence: TGTGCCACCAGCAGAGATCAGGAGGTTACCTACGAGCAGTACTTC. It yields the protein CATSRDQEVTYEQYF.

V is TRBV18 and J is TRBJ2-5; weak D call: TRBD2 (5 bases). The CDR3 is 13 amino acids. CDR1 and CDR2 from the germline V gene are KGHSH and LQKENI. With 2 bases removed from V and 7 bases from J, the gap between germline ends came to 11 bases. Here the CDR3 reads CASSPEKAGTQYF. The CDR3 DNA reads as TGTGCCAGCTCACCAGAGAAGGCGGGGACCCAGTACTTC.

This clone was seen only once. The chain couples TRBV19 to TRBJ2-7, with TRBD1 matching 8 bases. There are 16 residues in the CDR3. The germline gives CDR1 LNHDA, CDR2 SQIVND (reference sequence). J lost 3 bases, V lost 3 bases, and 10 bases had no gene match. The CDR3 sequence is CASSISSGQVGYEQYF. DNA for the CDR3: TGTGCCAGTAGTATCTCTTCGGGACAGGTGGGCTACGAGCAGTACTTC.

The chain uses TRBV29-1 and TRBJ2-6, with D hard to call. This CDR3 is 12 amino acids long. V dropped 8 bases and J dropped 0 bases, with 5 bases sitting between them. CDR1 and CDR2 from the germline V gene are SQVTM and ANQGSEA. CDR3 residues: CSPCSGANVLTF. The CDR3 DNA follows: TGCAGCCCGTGCTCTGGGGCCAACGTCCTGACTTTC. The full variable domain, completed using reference TRBV29-1 and TRBJ2-6, is SAVISQKPSRDICQRGTSLTIQCQVDSQVTMMFWYRQQPGQSLTLIATANQGSEATYESGFVIDKFPISRPNLTFSTLTVSNMSPEDSSIYLCSPCSGANVLTFGAGSRLTVL.

The CDR3 nucleotides read TGTGCCAGCAGCTTTAGTAGCGGGAGAAAGGATACGCAGTATTTT. Protein sequence: CASSFSSGRKDTQYF. The V gene is TRBV7-8, the J gene TRBJ2-3, with 9 bases that match TRBD2. Germline values: CDR1 SGHVS, CDR2 FQNEAQ. The CDR3 covers 15 residues. J lost 6 bases, V lost 3 bases, and 7 bases had no gene match.

The chain couples TRBV5-3 to TRBJ2-7; D not resolved. TRBV5-3 is marked as an open reading frame, function uncertain. Trimming pared 4 bases from V and 5 bases from J, leaving 7 bases between. This CDR3 is built from 11 residues. The CDR3 sequence: CARSDGNEQYF. Written as DNA, the CDR3 is TGTGCCAGAAGCGATGGCAACGAGCAGTACTTC.

The chain employs TRBV7-2 and TRBJ1-2; D call uncertain. This CDR3 region has 13 residues. Trimming left V 1 base short and J 8 bases short, with 11 bases between. Germline V gene lookup returns CDR1 SGHTA and CDR2 FQGNSA. CDR3 sequence: CASSLEARVGYTF. In DNA, the CDR3 is TGTGCCAGCAGCTTAGAGGCGAGGGTCGGCTACACCTTC.

V gene TRBV5-1 combines with J gene TRBJ1-2, with D possibly matching TRBD1 (6 bases). Germline-derived CDR1 and CDR2 are SGHRS and YFSETQ. There are 15 residues in the CDR3. Trimming pared 0 bases from V and 4 bases from J, leaving 13 bases between. CDR3 bases: TGCGCCAGCAGCTTGGGGCAGGGGACATTCTATGGCTACACCTTC. Protein: CASSLGQGTFYGYTF.

This clone was recorded once. The chain is built from TRBV30 and TRBJ2-1; TRBD1 aligns across 7 bases. Germline assignment: CDR1 GTSNPN and CDR2 SVGIG (reference sequence). This CDR3 spans 14 amino acids. With V trimmed by 2 bases and J by 4 bases, 5 bases remained unmatched. DNA for the CDR3: TGTGCCTGGAGTACTGACAGGGCTTACAATGAGCAGTTCTTC. This codes for CAWSTDRAYNEQFF.

The V gene is TRBV29-1, the J gene TRBJ1-2; 9 bases match TRBD1. V was clipped by 7 bases and J by 7 bases; unmatched bases: 7. CDR3 length: 12 residues. CDR1 is SQVTM, CDR2 ANQGSEA, per germline. The CDR3 sequence is CSAIGGQGGYTF. CDR3 nucleotides: TGCAGCGCGATTGGGGGACAGGGTGGCTACACCTTC.